The clone carrying this T cell receptor (beta chain) was seen at least ten times. The CDR3 has 13 amino acids. V was clipped by 4 bases and J by 7 bases, with 10 bases between them. Germline values: CDR1 LGHNA, CDR2 YSLEER. iRepertoire HTBI primers and Arm-PCR of CDR3 regions built TCR beta libraries. TCRdb recomputed calls from the multiplex PCR reads with MiXCR, one row per CDR3 protein. The sample holds 250,000 or so distinct CDR3 sequences, 20% to 25% seen once. Time point here: newly diagnosed GD, antithyroid drugs for less than 3 months. Making the TCR library involved RNA that had been extracted from PBMCs. The record originates from a study of regulatory T cells in long-lasting Graves disease.

The source was peripheral blood mononuclear cells (PBMCs), collected at new diagnosis, from a patient treated with antithyroid drugs. The TCR originated in a female donor with Graves disease. The V call is TRBV4-3, the J call TRBJ1-4; D possibly corresponds to TRBD1 (6 bases). CDR3 nucleotide sequence: TGCGCCAGCAGCCCTGGACAGTTTGAAAAACTGTTTTTT. Residues: CASSPGQFEKLFF.